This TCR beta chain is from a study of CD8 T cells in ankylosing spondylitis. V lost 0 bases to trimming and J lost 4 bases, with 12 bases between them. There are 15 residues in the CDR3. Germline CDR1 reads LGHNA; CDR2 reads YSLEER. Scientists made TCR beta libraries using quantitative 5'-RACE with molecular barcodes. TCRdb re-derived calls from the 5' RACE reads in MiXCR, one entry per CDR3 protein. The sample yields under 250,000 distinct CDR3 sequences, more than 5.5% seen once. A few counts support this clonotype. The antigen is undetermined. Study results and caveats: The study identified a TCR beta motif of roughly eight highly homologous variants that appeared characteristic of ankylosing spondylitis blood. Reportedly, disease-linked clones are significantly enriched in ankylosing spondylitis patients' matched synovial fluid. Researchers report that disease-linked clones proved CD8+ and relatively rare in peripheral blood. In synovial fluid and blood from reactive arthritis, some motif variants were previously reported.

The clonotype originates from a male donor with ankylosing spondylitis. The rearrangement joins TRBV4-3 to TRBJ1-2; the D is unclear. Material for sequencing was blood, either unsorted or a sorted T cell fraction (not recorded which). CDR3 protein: CASSQDGTTFYGYTF. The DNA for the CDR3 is TGCGCCAGCAGCCAAGATGGAACAACTTTCTATGGCTACACCTTC.